The present T cell receptor beta chain was sequenced within a study of shared clonotypes between healthy human individuals. About the study: There were three CD4 naive, three CD4 memory, two CD8 naive and one CD8 memory plates per donor.

The table came from immunoSEQ multiplex PCR; TCRdb's copy has only in-frame clones and leaves some out. The sample consists of about 360,000 clones, around 79% of them appearing once. This clone was counted ten times or more. The receptor's source is a man aged 30 to 45 in good health. Material for sequencing was memory CD4+ T cells sorted from blood. Stated subset: CD45RA-negative fraction.

The CDR3 DNA reads as TGTGCCAGCAACCCCCGGGGCGGGAGGCGAGTAGATACGCAGTATTTT. Translated, it gives CASNPRGGRRVDTQYF. This sequence joins TRBV5-4 and TRBJ2-3, with TRBD2 identical over 8 bases. The V gene end was trimmed by 6 bases and the J gene end by 5 bases; junction bases not matched to a gene: 14. The CDR3 totals 16 residues. Germline-derived CDR1 and CDR2 are SGHNT and YYREEE (reference sequence). The complete variable domain, with remaining parts taken from reference TRBV5-4 and TRBJ2-3, reads ETGVTQSPTHLIKTRGQQVTLRCSSQSGHNTVSWYQQALGQGPQFIFQYYREEENGRGNFPPRFSGLQFPNYSSELNVNALELDDSALYLCASNPRGGRRVDTQYFGPGTRLTVL.